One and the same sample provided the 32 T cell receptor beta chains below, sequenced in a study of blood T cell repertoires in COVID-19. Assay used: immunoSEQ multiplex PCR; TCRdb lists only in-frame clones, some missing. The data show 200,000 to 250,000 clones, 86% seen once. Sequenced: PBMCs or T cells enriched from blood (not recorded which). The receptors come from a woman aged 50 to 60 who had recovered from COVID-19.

CDR3 loop: CASSSQAIDNEQFF. The CDR3 nucleotides read TGTGCCAGTAGTTCACAGGCGATTGACAATGAGCAGTTCTTC. This chain links TRBV19 with TRBJ2-1, with D possibly being TRBD1 (5 bases). This CDR3 contains 14 residues. CDR1 and CDR2 from the germline V gene are LNHDA and SQIVND (reference sequence). Trimming removed 5 bases at V and 5 bases at J, with 13 bases between.

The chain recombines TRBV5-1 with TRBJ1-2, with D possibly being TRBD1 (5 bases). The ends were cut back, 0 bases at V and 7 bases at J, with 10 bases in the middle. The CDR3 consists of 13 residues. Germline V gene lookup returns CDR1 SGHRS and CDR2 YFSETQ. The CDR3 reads CASSLAGISGYTF. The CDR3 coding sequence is TGCGCCAGCAGCTTGGCAGGGATTAGTGGCTACACCTTC.

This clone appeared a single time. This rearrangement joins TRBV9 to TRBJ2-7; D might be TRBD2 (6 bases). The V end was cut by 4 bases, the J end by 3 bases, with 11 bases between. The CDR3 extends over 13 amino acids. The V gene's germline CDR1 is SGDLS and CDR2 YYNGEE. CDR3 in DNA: TGTGCCAGCAGCCCCCCGGGGGTCTACGAGCAGTACTTC. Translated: CASSPPGVYEQYF.

CDR3: CASSLSIIGANYGYTF. Written as DNA, the CDR3 is TGCGCCAGCAGCTTGAGTATAATAGGGGCGAACTATGGCTACACCTTC. The V gene is TRBV5-1, the J gene TRBJ1-2; weak D call: TRBD1 (5 bases). V lost 1 base, J lost 2 bases, and 15 bases lay in between. This CDR3 is built from 16 residues. Germline loops: CDR1 SGHRS, CDR2 YFSETQ.

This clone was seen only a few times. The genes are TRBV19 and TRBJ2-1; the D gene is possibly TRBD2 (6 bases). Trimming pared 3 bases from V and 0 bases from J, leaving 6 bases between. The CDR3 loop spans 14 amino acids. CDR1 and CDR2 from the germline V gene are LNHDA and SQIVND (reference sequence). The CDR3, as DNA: TGTGCCAGTAGTATGACTAGCTCCTACAATGAGCAGTTCTTC. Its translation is CASSMTSSYNEQFF.

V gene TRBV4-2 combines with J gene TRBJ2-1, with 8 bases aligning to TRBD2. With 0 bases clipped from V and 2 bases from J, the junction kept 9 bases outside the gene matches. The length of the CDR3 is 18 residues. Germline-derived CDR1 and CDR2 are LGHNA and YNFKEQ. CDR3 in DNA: TGTGCCAGCAGCCAAGACGGGAGCGGGAGCCCCCCCTACAATGAGCAGTTCTTC. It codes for CASSQDGSGSPPYNEQFF.

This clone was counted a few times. The CDR3 region is CASSLAGDYSNQPQHF. DNA of the CDR3: TGTGCCAGCAGCTTAGCGGGCGATTATAGCAATCAGCCCCAGCATTTT. This chain uses TRBV7-8 with TRBJ1-5; D remains unclear. Trimming pared 0 bases from V and 0 bases from J, leaving 9 bases between. This CDR3 spans 16 amino acids. From germline, CDR1 is SGHVS and CDR2 FQNEAQ.

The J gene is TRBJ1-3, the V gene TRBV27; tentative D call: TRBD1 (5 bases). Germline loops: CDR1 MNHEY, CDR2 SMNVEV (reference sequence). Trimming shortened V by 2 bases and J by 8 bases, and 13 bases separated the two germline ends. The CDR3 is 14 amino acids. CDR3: CASSLTRVGHTIYF. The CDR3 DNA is TGTGCCAGCAGTTTAACCAGGGTTGGGCACACCATATATTTT.

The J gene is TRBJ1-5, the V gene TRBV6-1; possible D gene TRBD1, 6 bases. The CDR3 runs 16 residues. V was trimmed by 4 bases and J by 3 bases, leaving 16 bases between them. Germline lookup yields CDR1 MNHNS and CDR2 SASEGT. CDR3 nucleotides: TGTGCCAGCAGTGTTAGCTCCAGGGGCGACAATCAGCCCCAGCATTTT. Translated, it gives CASSVSSRGDNQPQHF.

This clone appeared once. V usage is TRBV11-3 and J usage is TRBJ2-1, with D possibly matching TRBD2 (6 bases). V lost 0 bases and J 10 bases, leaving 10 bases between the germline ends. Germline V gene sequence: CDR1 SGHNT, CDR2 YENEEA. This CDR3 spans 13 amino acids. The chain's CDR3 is CASSLEYRGEQFF. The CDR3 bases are TGTGCCAGCAGCTTAGAGTACCGGGGGGAGCAGTTCTTC.

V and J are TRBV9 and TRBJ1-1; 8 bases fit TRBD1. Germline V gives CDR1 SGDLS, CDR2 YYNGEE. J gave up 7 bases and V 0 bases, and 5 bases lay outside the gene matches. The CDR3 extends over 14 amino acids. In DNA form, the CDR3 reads TGTGCCAGCAGCGTAGGAGGGACAGGCGGTGAAGCTTTCTTT. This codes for CASSVGGTGGEAFF.

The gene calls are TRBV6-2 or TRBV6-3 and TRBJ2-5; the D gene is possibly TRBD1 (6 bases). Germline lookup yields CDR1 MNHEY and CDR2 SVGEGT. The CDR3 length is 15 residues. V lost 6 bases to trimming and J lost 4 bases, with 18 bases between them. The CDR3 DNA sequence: TGTGCCAGCAGCGGCCTTGACAGGCTTCTAGAGACCCAGTACTTC. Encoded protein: CASSGLDRLLETQYF.

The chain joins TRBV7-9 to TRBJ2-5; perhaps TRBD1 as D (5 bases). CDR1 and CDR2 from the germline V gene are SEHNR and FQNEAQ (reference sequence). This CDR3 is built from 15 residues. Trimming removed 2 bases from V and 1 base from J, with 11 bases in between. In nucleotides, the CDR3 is TGTGCCAGCAGCTTACAGGGAATGGCCCAAGAGACCCAGTACTTC. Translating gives CASSLQGMAQETQYF.

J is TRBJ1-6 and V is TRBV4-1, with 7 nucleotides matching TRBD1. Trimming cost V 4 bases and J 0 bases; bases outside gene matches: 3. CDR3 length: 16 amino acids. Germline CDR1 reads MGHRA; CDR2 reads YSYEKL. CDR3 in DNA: TGCGCCAGCAGCCGGGGACAGAGCTCCTATAATTCACCCCTCCACTTT. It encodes CASSRGQSSYNSPLHF.

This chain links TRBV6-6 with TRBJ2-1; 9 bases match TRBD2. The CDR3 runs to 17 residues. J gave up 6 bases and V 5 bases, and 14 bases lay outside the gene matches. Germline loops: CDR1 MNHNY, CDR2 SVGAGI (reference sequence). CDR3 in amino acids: CASSPAHSGSHPNEQFF. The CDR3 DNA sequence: TGTGCCAGCAGTCCCGCCCATAGCGGGAGCCACCCCAATGAGCAGTTCTTC.

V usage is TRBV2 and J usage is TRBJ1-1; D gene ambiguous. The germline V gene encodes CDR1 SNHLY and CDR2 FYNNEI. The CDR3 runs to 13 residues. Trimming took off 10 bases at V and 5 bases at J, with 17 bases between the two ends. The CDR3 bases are TGTGCCACCATGTCAAGAGGAGGGACTGAAGCTTTCTTT. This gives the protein CATMSRGGTEAFF.

CDR3 DNA: TGCAGTGCTAGTGGGACTAGCGGAATCCAAGAGACCCAGTACTTC. This encodes CSASGTSGIQETQYF. The chain carries TRBV20-1 and TRBJ2-5, with 11 bases fitting TRBD2. CDR3 length: 15 amino acids. V shed 3 bases, J shed 1 base, and the junction held 4 bases outside the gene matches. In germline, CDR1 is DFQATT, CDR2 SNEGSKA (reference sequence).

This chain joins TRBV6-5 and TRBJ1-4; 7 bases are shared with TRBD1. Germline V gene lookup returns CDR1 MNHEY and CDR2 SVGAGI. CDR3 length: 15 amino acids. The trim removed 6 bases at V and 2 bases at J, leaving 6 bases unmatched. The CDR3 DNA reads TGTGCCAGCAGGCGGGACAGCTATACTAATGAAAAACTGTTTTTT. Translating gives CASRRDSYTNEKLFF.

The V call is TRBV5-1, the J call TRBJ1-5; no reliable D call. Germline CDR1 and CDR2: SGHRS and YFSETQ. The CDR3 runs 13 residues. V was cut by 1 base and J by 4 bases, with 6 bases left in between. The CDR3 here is CASSLLRNQPQHF. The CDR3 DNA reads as TGCGCCAGCAGCTTGTTGAGGAATCAGCCCCAGCATTTT.

CDR3 residues: CASSQDKGGGHTF. Written as DNA, the CDR3 is TGTGCCAGCAGCCAAGATAAAGGCGGCGGTCACACCTTC. This sequence joins TRBV4-2 and TRBJ1-2; no clear D gene. The CDR3 contains 13 residues. V lost 0 bases, J lost 12 bases, and 14 bases lay in between. The germline CDR1 and CDR2 sequences are LGHNA and YNFKEQ.

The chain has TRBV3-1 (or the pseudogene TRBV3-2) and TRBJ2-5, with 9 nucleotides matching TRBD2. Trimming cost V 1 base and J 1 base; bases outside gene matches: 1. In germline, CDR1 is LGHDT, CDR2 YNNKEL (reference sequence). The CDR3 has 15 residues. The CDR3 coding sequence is TGTGCCAGCAGCCAAGTAGCGGGGGCCCAAGAGACCCAGTACTTC. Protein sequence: CASSQVAGAQETQYF.

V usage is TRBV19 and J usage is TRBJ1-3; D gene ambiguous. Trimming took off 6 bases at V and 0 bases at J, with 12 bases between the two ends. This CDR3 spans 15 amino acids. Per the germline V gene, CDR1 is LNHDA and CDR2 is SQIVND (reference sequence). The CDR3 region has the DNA TGTGCCAGTAGCGATAGCTTAAACTCTGGAAACACCATATATTTT. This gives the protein CASSDSLNSGNTIYF.

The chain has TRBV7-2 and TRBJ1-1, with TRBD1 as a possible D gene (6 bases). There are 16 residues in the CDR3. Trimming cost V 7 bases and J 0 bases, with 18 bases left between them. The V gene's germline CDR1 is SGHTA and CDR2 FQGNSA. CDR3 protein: CASTPSTGSMNTEAFF. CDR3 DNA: TGTGCCAGCACCCCCAGTACAGGGAGCATGAACACTGAAGCTTTCTTT.

The CDR3 DNA follows: TGCGCCAGCAGCCAAGACCGGACAGGGGCCGGGGAGCTGTTTTTT. This codes for CASSQDRTGAGELFF. The chain employs TRBV4-1 and TRBJ2-2, with 9 nucleotides matching TRBD1. Trimming at V came to 0 bases and at J to 6 bases, leaving 2 bases not matched to a gene. The germline CDR1 and CDR2 sequences are MGHRA and YSYEKL. The CDR3 contains 15 residues.

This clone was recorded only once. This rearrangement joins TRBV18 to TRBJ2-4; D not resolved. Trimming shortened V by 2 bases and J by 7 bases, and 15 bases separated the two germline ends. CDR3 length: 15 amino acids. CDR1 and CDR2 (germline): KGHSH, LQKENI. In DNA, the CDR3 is TGTGCCAGCTCACCATCGGCAGGTCCAAGTAACATTCAGTACTTC. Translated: CASSPSAGPSNIQYF.

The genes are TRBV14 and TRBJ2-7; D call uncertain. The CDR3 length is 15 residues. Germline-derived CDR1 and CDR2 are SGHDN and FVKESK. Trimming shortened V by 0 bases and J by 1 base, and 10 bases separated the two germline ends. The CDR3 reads CASSQDRHRSYEQYF. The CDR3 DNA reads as TGTGCCAGCAGCCAAGATAGACACCGTTCCTACGAGCAGTACTTC.

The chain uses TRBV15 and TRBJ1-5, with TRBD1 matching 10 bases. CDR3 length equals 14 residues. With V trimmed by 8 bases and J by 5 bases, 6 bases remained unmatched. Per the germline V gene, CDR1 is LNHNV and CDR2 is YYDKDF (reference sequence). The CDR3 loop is CATSGQGLYQPQHF. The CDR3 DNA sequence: TGTGCCACCTCGGGACAGGGGCTATATCAGCCCCAGCATTTT.

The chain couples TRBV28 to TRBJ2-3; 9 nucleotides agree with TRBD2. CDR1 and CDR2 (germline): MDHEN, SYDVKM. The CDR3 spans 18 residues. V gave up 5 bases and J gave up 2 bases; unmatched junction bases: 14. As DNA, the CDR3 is TGTGCCAGCAGTACCGCACTATCCATAGCGGGAGACACAGATACGCAGTATTTT. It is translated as CASSTALSIAGDTDTQYF.

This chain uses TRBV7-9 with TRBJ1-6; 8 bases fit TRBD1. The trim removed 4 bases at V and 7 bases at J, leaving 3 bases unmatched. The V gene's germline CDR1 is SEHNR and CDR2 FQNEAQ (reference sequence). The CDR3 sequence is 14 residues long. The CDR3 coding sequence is TGTGCCAGCAGCTCGGACAGGGTAAATTCACCCCTCCACTTT. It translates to CASSSDRVNSPLHF.

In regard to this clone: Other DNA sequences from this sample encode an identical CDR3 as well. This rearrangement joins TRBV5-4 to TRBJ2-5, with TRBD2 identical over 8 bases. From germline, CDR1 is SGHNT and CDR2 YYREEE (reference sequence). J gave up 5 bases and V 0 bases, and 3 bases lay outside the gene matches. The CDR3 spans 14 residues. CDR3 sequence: CASSLAGGPETQYF. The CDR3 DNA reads TGTGCCAGCAGCTTGGCGGGAGGGCCGGAGACCCAGTACTTC.

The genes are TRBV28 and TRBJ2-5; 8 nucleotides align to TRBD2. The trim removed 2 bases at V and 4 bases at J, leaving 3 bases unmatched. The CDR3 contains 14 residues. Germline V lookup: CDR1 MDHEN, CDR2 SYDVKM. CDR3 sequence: CASSLRAGGETQYF. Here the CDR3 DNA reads TGTGCCAGCAGTTTACGGGCGGGAGGAGAGACCCAGTACTTC.

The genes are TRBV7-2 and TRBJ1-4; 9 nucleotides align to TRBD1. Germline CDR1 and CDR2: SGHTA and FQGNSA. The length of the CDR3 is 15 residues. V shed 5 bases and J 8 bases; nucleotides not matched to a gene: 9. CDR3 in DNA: TGTGCCAGCAGCACCGGGACAGGGCGGCGGGAAAAACTGTTTTTT. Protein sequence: CASSTGTGRREKLFF.